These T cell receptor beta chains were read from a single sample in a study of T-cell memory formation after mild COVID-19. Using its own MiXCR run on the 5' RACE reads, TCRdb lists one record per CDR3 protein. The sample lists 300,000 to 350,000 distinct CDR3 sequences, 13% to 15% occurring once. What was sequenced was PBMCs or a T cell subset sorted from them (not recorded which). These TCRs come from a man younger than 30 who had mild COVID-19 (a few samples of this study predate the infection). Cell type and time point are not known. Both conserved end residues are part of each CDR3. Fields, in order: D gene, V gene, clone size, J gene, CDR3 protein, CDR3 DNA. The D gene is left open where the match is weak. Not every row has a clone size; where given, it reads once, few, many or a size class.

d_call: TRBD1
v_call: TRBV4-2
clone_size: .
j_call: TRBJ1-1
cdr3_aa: CASSQEEGQLGTEAFF
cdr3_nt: TGTGCCAGCAGCCAAGAGGAGGGACAGTTAGGCACTGAAGCTTTCTTT

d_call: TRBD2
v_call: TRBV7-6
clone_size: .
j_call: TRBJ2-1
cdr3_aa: CASSLTGLDFGEQFF
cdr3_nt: TGTGCCAGCAGCTTAACGGGACTAGATTTCGGTGAGCAGTTCTTC

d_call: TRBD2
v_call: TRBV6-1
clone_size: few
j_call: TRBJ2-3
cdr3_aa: CASNILSGGTDTQYF
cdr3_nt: TGTGCCAGCAATATCCTAAGCGGGGGCACAGATACGCAGTATTTT

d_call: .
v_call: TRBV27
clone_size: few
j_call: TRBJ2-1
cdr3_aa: CASSWRGDEQFF
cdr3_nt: TGTGCCAGCAGCTGGCGAGGGGATGAGCAGTTCTTC

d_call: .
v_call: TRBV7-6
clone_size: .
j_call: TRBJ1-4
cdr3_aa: CASSPELRGEKLFF
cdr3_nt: TGTGCCAGCAGCCCCGAGTTGCGGGGTGAAAAACTGTTTTTT

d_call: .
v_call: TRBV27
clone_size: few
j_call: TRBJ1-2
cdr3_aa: CASSRGTPANYGYTF
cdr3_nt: TGTGCCAGCAGTCGGGGGACACCAGCTAACTATGGCTACACCTTC

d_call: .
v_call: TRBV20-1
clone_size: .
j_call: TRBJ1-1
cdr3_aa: CSARNQGGDTEAFF
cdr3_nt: TGCAGTGCTAGAAATCAGGGCGGGGACACTGAAGCTTTCTTT

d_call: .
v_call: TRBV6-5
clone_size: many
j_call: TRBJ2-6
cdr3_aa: CASSYSSSGANVLTF
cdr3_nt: TGTGCCAGCAGTTATAGCAGCTCTGGGGCCAACGTCCTGACTTTC

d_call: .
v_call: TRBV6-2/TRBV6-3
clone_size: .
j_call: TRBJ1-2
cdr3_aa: CASSEGVNYGYTF
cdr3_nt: TGTGCCAGCAGTGAAGGGGTAAACTATGGCTACACCTTC

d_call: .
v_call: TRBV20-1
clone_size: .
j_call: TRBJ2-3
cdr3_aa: CSARTTRTDTQYF
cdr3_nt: TGCAGTGCTAGGACTACCCGCACAGATACGCAGTATTTT

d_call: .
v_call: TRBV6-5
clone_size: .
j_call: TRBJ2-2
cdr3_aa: CASSHSAGLIGELFF
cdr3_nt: TGTGCCAGCAGTCACAGTGCGGGGCTCATCGGGGAGCTGTTTTTT

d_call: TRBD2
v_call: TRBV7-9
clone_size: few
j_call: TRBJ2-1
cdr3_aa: CASSSTYSGEYNEQFF
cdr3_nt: TGTGCCAGCAGCTCAACTTATAGCGGGGAATACAATGAGCAGTTCTTC

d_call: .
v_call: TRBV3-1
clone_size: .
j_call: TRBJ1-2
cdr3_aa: CASSQVRGRDYGYTF
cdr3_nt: TGTGCCAGCAGCCAAGTACGGGGCAGAGACTATGGCTACACCTTC

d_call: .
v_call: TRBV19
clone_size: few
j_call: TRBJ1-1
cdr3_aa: CARTARTANTEAFF
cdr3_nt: TGTGCCAGGACCGCCCGGACAGCGAACACTGAAGCTTTCTTT